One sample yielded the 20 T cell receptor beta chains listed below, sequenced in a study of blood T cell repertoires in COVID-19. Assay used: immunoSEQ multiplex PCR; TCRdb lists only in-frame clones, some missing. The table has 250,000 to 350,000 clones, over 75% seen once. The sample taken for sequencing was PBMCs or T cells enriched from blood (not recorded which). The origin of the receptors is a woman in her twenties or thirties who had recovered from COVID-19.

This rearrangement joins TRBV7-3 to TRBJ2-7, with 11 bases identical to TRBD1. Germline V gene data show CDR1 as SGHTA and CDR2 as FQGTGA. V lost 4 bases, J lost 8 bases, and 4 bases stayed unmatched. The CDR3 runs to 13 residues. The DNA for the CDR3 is TGTGCCAGCAGCTCTGGACAGGGGGCAAAGCAGTACTTC. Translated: CASSSGQGAKQYF.

The CDR3 region has the DNA TGTGCCAGCAGTTTAGGGCAGGACACTGAAGCTTTCTTT. Translating gives CASSLGQDTEAFF. V usage is TRBV28 and J usage is TRBJ1-1, with D hard to call. The V and J ends lost 2 bases and 3 bases respectively, with 7 bases between them. CDR1 is MDHEN and CDR2 is SYDVKM in the germline V gene. The length of the CDR3 is 13 residues.

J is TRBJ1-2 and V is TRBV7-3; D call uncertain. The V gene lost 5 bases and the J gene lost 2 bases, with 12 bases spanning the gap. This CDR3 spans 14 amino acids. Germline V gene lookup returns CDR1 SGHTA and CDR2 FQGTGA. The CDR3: CASSLNTQNYGYTF. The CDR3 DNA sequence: TGTGCCAGCAGCCTTAATACACAAAACTATGGCTACACCTTC.

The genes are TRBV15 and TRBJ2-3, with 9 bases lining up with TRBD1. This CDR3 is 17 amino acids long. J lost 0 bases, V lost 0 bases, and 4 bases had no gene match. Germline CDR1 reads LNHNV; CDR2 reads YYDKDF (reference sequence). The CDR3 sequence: CATSREGTGSSTDTQYF. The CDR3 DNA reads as TGTGCCACCAGCAGAGAAGGGACAGGGTCGAGCACAGATACGCAGTATTTT. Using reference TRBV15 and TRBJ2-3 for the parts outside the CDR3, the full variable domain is DAMVIQNPRYQVTQFGKPVTLSCSQTLNHNVMYWYQQKSSQAPKLLFHYYDKDFNNEADTPDNFQSRRPNTSFCFLDIRSPGLGDTAMYLCATSREGTGSSTDTQYFGPGTRLTVL.

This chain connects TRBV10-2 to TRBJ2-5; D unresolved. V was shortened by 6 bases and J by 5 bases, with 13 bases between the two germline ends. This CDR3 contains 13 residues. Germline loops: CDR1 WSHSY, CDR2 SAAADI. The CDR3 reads CASSRSVPETQYF. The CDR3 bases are TGCGCCAGCAGCCGGTCTGTTCCGGAGACCCAGTACTTC.

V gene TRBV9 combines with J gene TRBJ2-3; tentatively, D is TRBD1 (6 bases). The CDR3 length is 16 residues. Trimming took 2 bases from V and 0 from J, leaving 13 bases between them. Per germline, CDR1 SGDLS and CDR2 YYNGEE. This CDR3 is CASSVRMGASTDTQYF. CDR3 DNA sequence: TGTGCCAGCAGCGTTAGGATGGGGGCTAGCACAGATACGCAGTATTTT.

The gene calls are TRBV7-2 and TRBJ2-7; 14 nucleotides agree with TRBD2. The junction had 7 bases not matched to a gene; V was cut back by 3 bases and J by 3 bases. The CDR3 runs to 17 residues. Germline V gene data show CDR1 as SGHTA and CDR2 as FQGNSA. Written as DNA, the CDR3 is TGTGCCAGCAGCTTTAGGACTAGCGGGGGGTTTATCTACGAGCAGTACTTC. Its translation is CASSFRTSGGFIYEQYF.

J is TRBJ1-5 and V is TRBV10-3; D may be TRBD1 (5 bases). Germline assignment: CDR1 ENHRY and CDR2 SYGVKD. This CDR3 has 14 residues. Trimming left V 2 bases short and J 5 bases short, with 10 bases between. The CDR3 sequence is CAISEQEGDQPQHF. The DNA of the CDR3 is TGTGCCATCAGTGAGCAGGAAGGGGATCAGCCCCAGCATTTT.

CDR3 amino acids: CASSQGRGSPLHF. The CDR3 bases are TGTGCCAGCAGCCAAGGACGGGGTTCACCCCTCCACTTT. This chain uses TRBV4-2 with TRBJ1-6, with unresolved D. This CDR3 is built from 13 residues. V lost 1 base and J 9 bases, leaving 7 bases between the germline ends. Germline lookup yields CDR1 LGHNA and CDR2 YNFKEQ.

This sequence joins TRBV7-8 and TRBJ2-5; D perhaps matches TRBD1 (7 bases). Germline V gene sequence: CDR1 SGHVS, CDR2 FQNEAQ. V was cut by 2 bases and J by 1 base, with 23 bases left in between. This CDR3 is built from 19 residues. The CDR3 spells CASSLIRQGGEGLQETQYF. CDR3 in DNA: TGTGCCAGCAGCTTAATCCGACAGGGAGGAGAGGGCCTCCAAGAGACCCAGTACTTC. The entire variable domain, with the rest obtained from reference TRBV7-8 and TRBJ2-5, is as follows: GAGVSQSPRYKVAKRGQDVALRCDPISGHVSLFWYQQALGQGPEFLTYFQNEAQLDKSGLPSDRFFAERPEGSVSTLKIQRTQQEDSAVYLCASSLIRQGGEGLQETQYFGPGTRLLVL.

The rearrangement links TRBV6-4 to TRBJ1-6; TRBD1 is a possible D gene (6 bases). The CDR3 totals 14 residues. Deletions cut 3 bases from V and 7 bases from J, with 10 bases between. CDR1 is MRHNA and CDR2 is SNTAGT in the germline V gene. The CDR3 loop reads CASSEGAENSPLHF. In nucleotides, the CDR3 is TGTGCCAGCAGTGAGGGGGCAGAGAATTCACCCCTCCACTTT.

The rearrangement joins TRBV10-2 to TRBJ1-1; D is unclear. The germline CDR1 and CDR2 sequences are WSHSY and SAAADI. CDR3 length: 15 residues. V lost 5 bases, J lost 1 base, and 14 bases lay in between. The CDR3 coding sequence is TGCGCCAGCAGTTTACCCGACTTGCAGAACACTGAAGCTTTCTTT. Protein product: CASSLPDLQNTEAFF.

CDR3 amino acids: CASRRLQGAGTEAFF. Written as DNA, the CDR3 is TGTGCCAGCCGGAGGCTACAGGGGGCTGGCACTGAAGCTTTCTTT. V is TRBV27 and J is TRBJ1-1, with 9 bases fitting TRBD1. The germline V gene has CDR1 MNHEY and CDR2 SMNVEV (reference sequence). The CDR3 contains 15 residues. The trim removed 8 bases at V and 4 bases at J, leaving 11 bases unmatched.

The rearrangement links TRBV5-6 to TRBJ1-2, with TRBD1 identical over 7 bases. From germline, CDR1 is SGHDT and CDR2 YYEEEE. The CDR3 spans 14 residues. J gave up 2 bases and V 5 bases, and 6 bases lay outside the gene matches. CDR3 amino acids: CASSKQGLNYGYTF. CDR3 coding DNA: TGTGCCAGCAGTAAACAGGGGTTGAACTATGGCTACACCTTC.

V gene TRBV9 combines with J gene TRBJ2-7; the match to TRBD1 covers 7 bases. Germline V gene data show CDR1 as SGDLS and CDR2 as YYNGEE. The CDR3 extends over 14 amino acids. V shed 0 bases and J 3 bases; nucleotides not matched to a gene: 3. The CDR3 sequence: CASSVGNRGYEQYF. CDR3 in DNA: TGTGCCAGCAGCGTAGGTAACAGGGGCTACGAGCAGTACTTC. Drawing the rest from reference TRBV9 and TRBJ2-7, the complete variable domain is DSGVTQTPKHLITATGQRVTLRCSPRSGDLSVYWYQQSLDQGLQFLIQYYNGEERAKGNILERFSAQQFPDLHSELNLSSLELGDSALYFCASSVGNRGYEQYFGPGTRLTVT.

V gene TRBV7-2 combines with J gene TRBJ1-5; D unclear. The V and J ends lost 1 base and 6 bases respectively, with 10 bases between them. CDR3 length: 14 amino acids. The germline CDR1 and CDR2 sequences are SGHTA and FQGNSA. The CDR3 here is CASSLDGSGQPQHF. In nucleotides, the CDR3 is TGTGCCAGCAGCTTAGATGGGTCGGGTCAGCCCCAGCATTTT.

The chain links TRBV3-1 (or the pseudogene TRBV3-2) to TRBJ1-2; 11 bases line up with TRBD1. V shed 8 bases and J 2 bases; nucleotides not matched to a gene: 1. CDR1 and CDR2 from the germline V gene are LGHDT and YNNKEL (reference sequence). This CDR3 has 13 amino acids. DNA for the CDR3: TGTGCCAGCCGGACAGGGGGCAACTATGGCTACACCTTC. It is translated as CASRTGGNYGYTF.

CDR3 in DNA: TGTGCCACCAGCAGACTGACAGCAACTAATGAAAAACTGTTTTTT. This gives the protein CATSRLTATNEKLFF. The chain employs TRBV15 and TRBJ1-4, with D perhaps matching TRBD1 (5 bases). The CDR3 is 15 residues long. V was clipped by 2 bases and J by 0 bases, with 7 bases between them. Germline values: CDR1 LNHNV, CDR2 YYDKDF (reference sequence).

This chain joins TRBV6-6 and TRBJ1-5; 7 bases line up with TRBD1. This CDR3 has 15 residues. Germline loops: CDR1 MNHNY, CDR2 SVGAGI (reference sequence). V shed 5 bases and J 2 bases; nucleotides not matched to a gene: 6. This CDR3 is CASSPTGIGNQPQHF. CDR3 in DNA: TGTGCCAGCAGTCCGACAGGGATTGGCAATCAGCCCCAGCATTTT.

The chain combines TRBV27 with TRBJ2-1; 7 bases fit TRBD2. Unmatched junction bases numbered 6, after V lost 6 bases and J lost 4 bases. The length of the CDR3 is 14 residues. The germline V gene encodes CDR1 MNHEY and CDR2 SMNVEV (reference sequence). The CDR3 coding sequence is TGTGCCAGCAGCTTGACTAGCCCTTACAATGAGCAGTTCTTC. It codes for CASSLTSPYNEQFF.